The next 10 T cell receptor beta chains were all read from a single sample in a study of blood T cell repertoires in COVID-19. Sequencing was performed with immunoSEQ multiplex PCR; in TCRdb, only in-frame clones are kept and a portion is missing. The repertoire includes 210,000 or so clones, 83% of them detected once, and 4.8% sits in the top ten. Sequenced: PBMCs or T cells enriched from blood (not recorded which). The receptors originated from a woman aged 45-60 years who had been exposed to COVID-19.

The V call is TRBV5-6, the J call TRBJ2-2, with D hard to call. The V gene lost 1 base and the J gene lost 5 bases, with 6 bases spanning the gap. CDR1 is SGHDT and CDR2 is YYEEEE in the germline V gene. The CDR3 has 13 amino acids. This chain's CDR3 is CASSLPLTGELFF. The DNA of the CDR3 is TGTGCCAGCAGCTTGCCCTTAACCGGGGAGCTGTTTTTT.

The chain uses TRBV29-1 and TRBJ2-3, with D maybe TRBD2 (6 bases). V lost 6 bases and J 1 base, leaving 20 bases between the germline ends. The CDR3 runs to 16 residues. Germline CDR1 reads SQVTM; CDR2 reads ANQGSEA. CDR3 sequence (DNA): TGCAGCGTGGTAGCAACGCTAGCGAGAGGCACAGATACGCAGTATTTT. It encodes CSVVATLARGTDTQYF.

This sequence joins TRBV11-2 and TRBJ2-1; weak D call: TRBD2 (7 bases). The CDR3 runs 17 residues. V gave up 6 bases and J gave up 3 bases, with 21 bases separating them. CDR1 is SGHAT, CDR2 FQNNGV, per germline. The CDR3 DNA sequence: TGTGCCAGCAGTCCCGCGGTATGGCGGGGGCTCTACAATGAGCAGTTCTTC. Its protein product is CASSPAVWRGLYNEQFF.

The chain employs TRBV3-1 (or the pseudogene TRBV3-2) and TRBJ2-4; a possible D gene is TRBD2 (5 bases). V was cut by 2 bases and J by 4 bases, with 12 bases left in between. Germline lookup yields CDR1 LGHDT and CDR2 YNNKEL (reference sequence). CDR3 size: 15 residues. The CDR3: CASSQSLGDKNIQYF. The CDR3, as DNA: TGTGCCAGCAGCCAAAGTCTCGGGGATAAAAACATTCAGTACTTC.

The V gene is TRBV19, the J gene TRBJ2-5; perhaps TRBD1 as D (6 bases). In germline, CDR1 is LNHDA, CDR2 SQIVND (reference sequence). V gave up 3 bases and J gave up 0 bases, with 11 bases separating them. The CDR3 runs to 15 residues. CDR3 DNA sequence: TGTGCCAGTAGTATTCGTGGACAGTACCAAGAGACCCAGTACTTC. Translated: CASSIRGQYQETQYF.

The chain couples TRBV6-5 to TRBJ2-1; TRBD2 agrees at 11 bases. This CDR3 region has 14 residues. V lost 7 bases, J lost 6 bases, and 5 bases stayed unmatched. Germline loops: CDR1 MNHEY, CDR2 SVGAGI. CDR3 DNA: TGTGCCAGCACCAGACTAGCGGGGTTCAATGAGCAGTTCTTC. This encodes CASTRLAGFNEQFF.

CDR3 nucleotide sequence: TGTGCCAGTAGTCTCCGCTCGAGCGGCTCCTACAATGAGCAGTTCTTC. This gives the protein CASSLRSSGSYNEQFF. The genes are TRBV19 and TRBJ2-1; a possible D gene is TRBD2 (5 bases). CDR3 size: 16 residues. V was cut by 5 bases and J by 0 bases, with 14 bases left in between. Germline lookup yields CDR1 LNHDA and CDR2 SQIVND (reference sequence). Complete variable domain (other parts from reference TRBV19 and TRBJ2-1): DGGITQSPKYLFRKEGQNVTLSCEQNLNHDAMYWYRQDPGQGLRLIYYSQIVNDFQKGDIAEGYSVSREKKESFPLTVTSAQKNPTAFYLCASSLRSSGSYNEQFFGPGTRLTVL.

This clone was seen only a few times. This may come from a read error, since a much larger clone is one base off. The same CDR3 also results from other DNA sequences found in this sample. This chain uses TRBV6-2 or TRBV6-3 with TRBJ1-2, with 9 bases fitting TRBD1. V shed 0 bases, J shed 8 bases, and the junction held 1 base outside the gene matches. The germline V gene has CDR1 MNHEY and CDR2 SVGEGT. The CDR3 covers 13 residues. CDR3 coding DNA: TGTGCCAGCAGTTACTCCACAGGGGGCGGCTACACCTTC. Its translation is CASSYSTGGGYTF.

The J gene is TRBJ1-1, the V gene TRBV7-8; D ambiguous. Per germline, CDR1 SGHVS and CDR2 FQNEAQ. Trimming took off 5 bases at V and 1 base at J, with 17 bases between the two ends. The CDR3 spans 16 residues. The DNA for the CDR3 is TGTGCCAGCAGCCGAGGTCGGCAGGCCGCGAACACTGAAGCTTTCTTT. Its translation is CASSRGRQAANTEAFF.

The chain combines TRBV14 with TRBJ1-5; the D is unclear. Trimming took 0 bases from V and 11 from J, leaving 11 bases between them. Germline V lookup: CDR1 SGHDN, CDR2 FVKESK. The CDR3 totals 13 residues. The CDR3 nucleotides read TGTGCCAGCAGCCAAGATCGGGGATCGGCCCAGCATTTT. Its protein product is CASSQDRGSAQHF. Drawing the rest from reference TRBV14 and TRBJ1-5, the complete variable domain is EAGVTQFPSHSVIEKGQTVTLRCDPISGHDNLYWYRRVMGKEIKFLLHFVKESKQDESGMPNNRFLAERTGGTYSTLKVQPAELEDSGVYFCASSQDRGSAQHFGDGTRLSIL.